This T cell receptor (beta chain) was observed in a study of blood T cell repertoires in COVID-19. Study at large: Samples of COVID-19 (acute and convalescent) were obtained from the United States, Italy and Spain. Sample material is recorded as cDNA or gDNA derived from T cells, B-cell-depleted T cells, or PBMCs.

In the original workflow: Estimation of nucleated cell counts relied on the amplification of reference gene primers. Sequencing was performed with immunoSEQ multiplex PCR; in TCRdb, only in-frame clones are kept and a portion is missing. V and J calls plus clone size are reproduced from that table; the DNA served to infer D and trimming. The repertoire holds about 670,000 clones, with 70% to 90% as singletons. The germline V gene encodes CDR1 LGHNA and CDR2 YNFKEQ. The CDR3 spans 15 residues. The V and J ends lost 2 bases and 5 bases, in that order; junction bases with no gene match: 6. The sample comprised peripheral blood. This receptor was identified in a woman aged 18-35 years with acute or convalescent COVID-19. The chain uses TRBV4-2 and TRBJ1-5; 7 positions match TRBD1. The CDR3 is CASSQIQGGHQPQHF. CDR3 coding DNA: TGTGCCAGCAGCCAAATCCAGGGGGGCCATCAGCCCCAGCATTTT.